Presented here are 31 T cell receptor beta chains from one specimen sequenced in a study of T-cell memory formation after mild COVID-19. Each CDR3 protein gets one entry after TCRdb re-called the 5' RACE reads with MiXCR. The repertoire holds about 200,000 distinct CDR3 sequences, more than 8% seen once, with approximately 3.3% in the top ten. The specimen was PBMCs or a T cell subset sorted from them (not recorded which). The source is a man in his late teens or twenties who had mild COVID-19 (a few samples of this study predate the infection). Cell type and time point are not known.

This clonotype occurred many times. The chain is built from TRBV7-2 and TRBJ2-5; TRBD2 agrees at 11 bases. With V trimmed by 5 bases and J by 6 bases, 5 bases remained unmatched. The germline V gene encodes CDR1 SGHTA and CDR2 FQGNSA. The CDR3 is 14 residues long. The DNA for the CDR3 is TGTGCCAGCAGCCCTACTAGCGGGGGACAGACCCAGTACTTC. It translates to CASSPTSGGQTQYF.

This clonotype was seen repeatedly, ten times or more. The chain employs TRBV7-2 and TRBJ2-2; D remains unclear. The V gene lost 6 bases and the J gene lost 2 bases, with 10 bases spanning the gap. CDR3 length: 14 residues. The germline gives CDR1 SGHTA, CDR2 FQGNSA. CDR3 bases: TGTGCCAGCAGGACACTGTACAACACCGGGGAGCTGTTTTTT. This sequence encodes CASRTLYNTGELFF.

This clonotype was seen repeatedly, ten times or more. This chain uses TRBV7-2 with TRBJ2-1; D call uncertain. The germline gives CDR1 SGHTA, CDR2 FQGNSA. The CDR3 covers 13 residues. Trimming left V 1 base short and J 9 bases short, with 10 bases between. The CDR3 sequence: CASSLVVRAEQFF. The CDR3, as DNA: TGTGCCAGCAGCTTAGTCGTTCGGGCTGAGCAGTTCTTC.

J is TRBJ1-1 and V is TRBV5-1, with a tentative D call TRBD1 (5 bases). CDR3 length: 13 amino acids. Per the germline V gene, CDR1 is SGHRS and CDR2 is YFSETQ. Between the trimmed V and J ends, which lost 6 bases and 1 base, there was a span of 10 bases. Here the CDR3 reads CASNSGENTEAFF. Written as DNA, the CDR3 is TGCGCCAGCAACTCGGGGGAGAACACTGAAGCTTTCTTT.

The chain employs TRBV6-2 or TRBV6-3 and TRBJ2-7; D could derive from TRBD1 or TRBD2 (5 bases each). CDR3 length: 16 residues. Germline V gives CDR1 MNHEY, CDR2 SVGEGT. V lost 5 bases to trimming and J lost 0 bases, with 17 bases between them. For the CDR3, the DNA is TGTGCCAGCAGTACCACCGGGACGAGGAGCTCCTACGAGCAGTACTTC. Translated: CASSTTGTRSSYEQYF.

This chain links TRBV4-3 with TRBJ1-5; 7 bases fit TRBD1. The CDR3 sequence is 15 residues long. Germline CDR1 LGHNA, CDR2 YSLEER. The J segment lost 5 bases and the V segment lost 2 bases, leaving 6 bases of the junction unmatched. CDR3 DNA: TGCGCCAGCAGCCAACGTCAGGGGGTCGATCAGCCCCAGCATTTT. This translates into CASSQRQGVDQPQHF.

This clonotype was seen repeatedly, ten times or more. V is TRBV12-3 or TRBV12-4 and J is TRBJ1-1; D gene unclear. V lost 3 bases and J lost 3, with 8 bases in between. There are 13 residues in the CDR3. CDR3 sequence reads: CASSFTGDTEAFF. The DNA of the CDR3 is TGTGCCAGCAGTTTTACCGGGGACACTGAAGCTTTCTTT.

The rearrangement uses TRBV7-3 and TRBJ2-2, with a tentative D call TRBD2 (5 bases). Germline V gene sequence: CDR1 SGHTA, CDR2 FQGTGA. The CDR3 extends over 14 amino acids. V was shortened by 4 bases and J by 6 bases, with 12 bases between the two germline ends. In DNA, the CDR3 is TGTGCCAGCAGCTCGGGGTCCGGGGCCGGGGAGCTGTTTTTT. It codes for CASSSGSGAGELFF.

This clonotype came up a few times. This chain uses TRBV5-4 with TRBJ2-2, with 13 nucleotides matching TRBD2. The junction had 3 bases not matched to a gene; V was cut back by 4 bases and J by 0 bases. There are 17 residues in the CDR3. From germline, CDR1 is SGHNT and CDR2 YYREEE (reference sequence). The CDR3: CASSVGLAGSNTGELFF. The CDR3 DNA is TGTGCCAGCAGCGTGGGACTAGCGGGGTCGAACACCGGGGAGCTGTTTTTT. The full variable domain, in which reference TRBV5-4 and TRBJ2-2 provide the parts outside the CDR3, is ETGVTQSPTHLIKTRGQQVTLRCSSQSGHNTVSWYQQALGQGPQFIFQYYREEENGRGNFPPRFSGLQFPNYSSELNVNALELDDSALYLCASSVGLAGSNTGELFFGEGSRLTVL.

This clonotype turned up a few times. V usage is TRBV29-1 and J usage is TRBJ2-1; D is uncertain. V gave up 6 bases and J gave up 6 bases, with 9 bases separating them. This CDR3 spans 11 amino acids. Germline V lookup: CDR1 SQVTM, CDR2 ANQGSEA. CDR3 DNA: TGCAGCGTAGCCGGGTTCAATGAGCAGTTCTTC. Protein: CSVAGFNEQFF.

The chain links TRBV19 to TRBJ2-2, with TRBD2 matching over 7 bases. The V gene's germline CDR1 is LNHDA and CDR2 SQIVND (reference sequence). This CDR3 comprises 15 residues. V was pared by 2 bases and J by 5 bases, with 5 bases of the junction left unmatched. For the CDR3, the DNA is TGTGCCAGTAGTATAAAGCGGGGTCTGACCGGGGAGCTGTTTTTT. As protein: CASSIKRGLTGELFF.

This clonotype was detected only a few times. V usage is TRBV20-1 and J usage is TRBJ1-1, with TRBD1 as a possible D gene (5 bases). The ends were cut back, 1 base at V and 3 bases at J, with 9 bases in the middle. Germline loops: CDR1 DFQATT, CDR2 SNEGSKA (reference sequence). The CDR3 consists of 13 residues. The CDR3 DNA reads TGCAGTGCTAGAGGGGGGGTGTACACTGAAGCTTTCTTT. Translating gives CSARGGVYTEAFF.

Ten or more counts support this clonotype. V gene TRBV2 combines with J gene TRBJ2-4, with a tentative D call TRBD2 (6 bases). Trimming left V 6 bases short and J 8 bases short, with 14 bases between. The V gene's germline CDR1 is SNHLY and CDR2 FYNNEI. The CDR3 runs 13 residues. CDR3 nucleotides: TGTGCCAGCAGGGGAGGACCCGACTACATTCAGTACTTC. Its translation: CASRGGPDYIQYF.

As to this clonotype: A much bigger clone sits one base away, suggesting this may be a read error. The gene calls are TRBV5-5 and TRBJ1-1; D might be TRBD1 (5 bases). The CDR3 covers 14 residues. Germline V gene sequence: CDR1 SGHKS, CDR2 YYEKEE (reference sequence). The V end was cut by 6 bases, the J end by 1 base, with 13 bases between. The CDR3 DNA reads TGTGCCAGCAATAGGGGCTTGTGGAACACTGAAGCTTTCTTT. It yields the protein CASNRGLWNTEAFF.

This clonotype was seen a handful of times. The rearrangement joins TRBV4-2 to TRBJ2-3; the D gene is possibly TRBD2 (7 bases). Germline values: CDR1 LGHNA, CDR2 YNFKEQ. CDR3 size: 15 residues. V was pared by 0 bases and J by 4 bases, with 11 bases between. The CDR3 nucleotides are TGTGCCAGCAGCCAAGAGTGGCGGGGGCCAGATACGCAGTATTTT. Amino acids: CASSQEWRGPDTQYF.

This clonotype was seen more than once but under ten times. The rearrangement uses TRBV5-1 and TRBJ2-1, with 9 bases matching TRBD1. The CDR3 spans 16 residues. Germline values: CDR1 SGHRS, CDR2 YFSETQ. V gave up 0 bases and J gave up 6 bases; unmatched junction bases: 7. The CDR3: CASSLVWDRASNEQFF. The CDR3 region has the DNA TGCGCCAGCAGCTTGGTATGGGACAGGGCTAGCAATGAGCAGTTCTTC.

This clonotype was counted between two and nine times. CDR3 protein: CASSSPTGAREKLFF. CDR3 DNA sequence: TGTGCCAGCAGTTCCCCGACAGGGGCCAGGGAAAAACTGTTTTTT. The V gene is TRBV12-3 or TRBV12-4, the J gene TRBJ1-4, with 8 nucleotides matching TRBD1. The length of the CDR3 is 15 residues. The V segment lost 4 bases and the J segment 8 bases; nucleotides outside the gene matches: 9.

The sample holds a few counts of this clonotype. CDR3 in amino acids: CASSDSTGTAYTEAFF. In DNA, the CDR3 is TGTGCCAGCAGTGACTCGACAGGGACGGCGTACACTGAAGCTTTCTTT. The V gene is TRBV6-4, the J gene TRBJ1-1; TRBD1 matches 7 bases. Germline V lookup: CDR1 MRHNA, CDR2 SNTAGT. The CDR3 runs to 16 residues. V shed 0 bases, J shed 3 bases, and the junction held 7 bases outside the gene matches.

The V gene is TRBV7-8, the J gene TRBJ2-7, with a possible D match to TRBD2 (6 bases). Trimming took 5 bases from V and 3 from J, leaving 11 bases between them. Germline-derived CDR1 and CDR2 are SGHVS and FQNEAQ. The CDR3 has 13 residues. CDR3: CASSGGIIYEQYV. Here the CDR3 DNA reads TGTGCCAGCAGCGGCGGGATAATCTACGAGCAGTACGTC.

There are a few counts of this clonotype. The gene calls are TRBV20-1 and TRBJ1-1, with unresolved D. Per germline, CDR1 DFQATT and CDR2 SNEGSKA (reference sequence). This CDR3 has 13 residues. V was clipped by 3 bases and J by 3 bases, with 11 bases between them. CDR3 loop: CSASSGSYTEAFF. CDR3 DNA: TGCAGTGCTAGTTCCGGAAGCTACACTGAAGCTTTCTTT.

This clonotype was seen ten or more times. The chain couples TRBV4-1 to TRBJ2-2; D possibly corresponds to TRBD1 (5 bases). Germline CDR1 and CDR2: MGHRA and YSYEKL. The CDR3 runs to 16 residues. V lost 2 bases, J lost 3 bases, and 13 bases lay in between. The CDR3 region has the DNA TGCGCCAGCAGCCAAACCCCTGGGGCGTACACCGGGGAGCTGTTTTTT. Translating it yields CASSQTPGAYTGELFF.

V and J are TRBV4-2 and TRBJ2-7; 8 bases fit TRBD2. The ends lost 1 base at V and 6 bases at J; junction bases unmatched: 11. The CDR3 extends over 16 amino acids. CDR1 is LGHNA, CDR2 YNFKEQ, per germline. The CDR3, as DNA: TGTGCCAGCAGCCAAGCCGGGGGGGCCCGCGGCGCCGAGCAGTACTTC. Protein: CASSQAGGARGAEQYF.

V usage is TRBV21-1 and J usage is TRBJ2-7; TRBD1, the table's D call, was not compared with the DNA. TRBV21-1 is a recognized pseudogene. The CDR3 loop spans 13 amino acids. The CDR3: CASNPPQVYEQYF. In DNA form, the CDR3 reads TGTGCCAGCAACCCCCCCCAGGTCTACGAGCAGTACTTC.

This clonotype was seen more than once but under ten times. CDR3 sequence: CASSRQGNYNEQFF. The CDR3 DNA follows: TGTGCCAGCAGTCGACAGGGGAACTACAATGAGCAGTTCTTC. This chain links TRBV25-1 with TRBJ2-1; 8 bases fit TRBD1. Per germline, CDR1 MGHDK and CDR2 SYGVNS. The CDR3 totals 14 residues. V lost 5 bases, J lost 3 bases, and 3 bases stayed unmatched.

This clonotype was picked up many times. This chain links TRBV5-4 with TRBJ2-5, with TRBD1 matching 10 bases. Germline V gene lookup returns CDR1 SGHNT and CDR2 YYREEE (reference sequence). Unmatched junction bases numbered 6, after V lost 5 bases and J lost 2 bases. CDR3 length: 15 amino acids. In DNA, the CDR3 is TGTGCCAGCAGATCAAGGACAGGGGGGCAAGAGACCCAGTACTTC. Amino acid sequence: CASRSRTGGQETQYF.

This clonotype came up many times. This chain links TRBV4-1 with TRBJ2-7, with D uncertain. Per germline, CDR1 MGHRA and CDR2 YSYEKL. The CDR3 totals 15 residues. The ends were cut back, 0 bases at V and 2 bases at J, with 11 bases in the middle. The CDR3 region is CASSQDVQNPYEQYV. In DNA, the CDR3 is TGCGCCAGCAGCCAAGATGTGCAGAACCCCTACGAGCAGTACGTC.

This chain uses TRBV19 with TRBJ2-1; 9 bases are a match to TRBD2. V was clipped by 8 bases and J by 4 bases; unmatched bases: 9. There are 15 residues in the CDR3. Germline CDR1 and CDR2: LNHDA and SQIVND (reference sequence). The CDR3 protein is CASWSGLAGYNEQFF. The CDR3 DNA reads as TGTGCCAGTTGGAGTGGGCTAGCGGGGTACAATGAGCAGTTCTTC.

This clonotype has at least ten counts. The chain recombines TRBV4-2 with TRBJ2-7, with D uncertain. Germline CDR1 LGHNA, CDR2 YNFKEQ. The CDR3 has 14 residues. V lost 0 bases to trimming and J lost 5 bases, with 11 bases between them. The CDR3 DNA reads TGTGCCAGCAGCCAAGATCGAGGTAGTGACGAGCAGTACTTC. Protein product: CASSQDRGSDEQYF.

This clonotype was seen a handful of times. The chain uses TRBV7-8 and TRBJ2-7; the D gene is possibly TRBD1 (6 bases). CDR1 is SGHVS and CDR2 is FQNEAQ in the germline V gene. With 2 bases removed from V and 6 bases from J, the gap between germline ends came to 20 bases. The CDR3 sequence is 16 residues long. The CDR3 DNA follows: TGTGCCAGCAGCTTATATGGTACCAGGGGTCGTTTCGAGCAGTACGTC. Translation: CASSLYGTRGRFEQYV.

The chain links TRBV25-1 to TRBJ1-2; D is perhaps TRBD1 (5 bases). CDR1 and CDR2 from the germline V gene are MGHDK and SYGVNS. This CDR3 has 13 residues. With 3 bases removed from V and 1 base from J, the gap between germline ends came to 6 bases. CDR3 amino acids: CASSEGGNYGYTF. In DNA, the CDR3 is TGTGCCAGCAGTGAGGGGGGTAACTATGGCTACACCTTC.

The CDR3 DNA reads as TGTGCCACCACTCCGGGACAGGGGGATCAGCCCCAGCATTTT. It is translated as CATTPGQGDQPQHF. The chain recombines TRBV6-6 with TRBJ1-5; 11 bases are a match to TRBD1. Germline values: CDR1 MNHNY, CDR2 SVGAGI (reference sequence). The CDR3 sequence is 14 residues long. V gave up 10 bases and J gave up 5 bases; unmatched junction bases: 7.